Listed below are T cell receptor beta chains from one sample, sequenced in a study of CD8+CD57+ T cells in acquired aplastic anemia. MiXCR, run by TCRdb on the reads, gives a single entry per CDR3 protein. The sample yields 200,000 to 300,000 distinct CDR3 sequences, approximately 86% seen once. Material: sorted CD4+, CD8+, or CD8+CD57+ T cells (not recorded which) from PBMCs. Receptors originate from a human donor with aplastic anemia. Each CDR3 is given with its conserved first and last residue. Fields, in order: D gene, V gene, clone size, J gene, CDR3 DNA, CDR3 protein. A D gene is named only where the DNA matches it firmly. Not all rows give a size; the values are once, few, many and, for expanded clones, a class.

d_gene: NA
v_gene: TRBV14
abundance: NA
j_gene: TRBJ2-3
CDR3nt: TGTGCCAGCAGCTTAGCGGCCTGGCGGGTTACGCAGTATTTT
CDR3aa: CASSLAAWRVTQYF

d_gene: NA
v_gene: TRBV7-9
abundance: NA
j_gene: TRBJ2-5
CDR3nt: NA
CDR3aa: CASSPGHDEQYVGF

d_gene: NA
v_gene: TRBV9
abundance: NA
j_gene: TRBJ2-3
CDR3nt: TGTGCCAGCAGCCCCGCCGTGGACGCCTACGAGCAGTTT
CDR3aa: CASSPAVDAYEQF

d_gene: NA
v_gene: TRBV7-2
abundance: NA
j_gene: TRBJ2-1
CDR3nt: TGTGCCAGCAGCGTACGCGCCTCCACTGCGCAGTTCTTC
CDR3aa: CASSVRASTAQFF

d_gene: NA
v_gene: TRBV15
abundance: NA
j_gene: TRBJ2-1
CDR3nt: TGTGCCACCAGCAGAGTAAAGGACGGGAACAATGAGCAGTTCTTC
CDR3aa: CATSRVKDGNNEQFF

d_gene: NA
v_gene: TRBV11-1
abundance: NA
j_gene: TRBJ2-3
CDR3nt: TGTGCCAGCAGCGAGGGGCAGCCAGCCGATACGCAGTATTTT
CDR3aa: CASSEGQPADTQYF

d_gene: NA
v_gene: TRBV7-4
abundance: NA
j_gene: TRBJ1-2
CDR3nt: TGTGCCAGCAGTTCGATCCCAGACTATGGCTACACCTTC
CDR3aa: CASSSIPDYGYTF

d_gene: NA
v_gene: TRBV7-3
abundance: NA
j_gene: TRBJ1-2
CDR3nt: TGTGCCAGCAGCACCGGGGTCGGTGGCTACACCTTC
CDR3aa: CASSTGVGGYTF

d_gene: NA
v_gene: TRBV7-2
abundance: NA
j_gene: TRBJ2-5
CDR3nt: TGTGCCAGCAGCCGCTTCGAGGGGGGAGAGACCCAGTACTTC
CDR3aa: CASSRFEGGETQYF

d_gene: NA
v_gene: TRBV9
abundance: NA
j_gene: TRBJ2-3
CDR3nt: NA
CDR3aa: CASSVVAETQYFDF

d_gene: TRBD1
v_gene: TRBV2
abundance: NA
j_gene: TRBJ1-2
CDR3nt: TGTGCCAGCAGCCGACAGGGACGAGCAAGTGGCTACACCTTC
CDR3aa: CASSRQGRASGYTF

d_gene: NA
v_gene: TRBV7-8
abundance: NA
j_gene: TRBJ1-2
CDR3nt: TGTGCCAGCAGCTTGGCGGGAGGGCGCGCTACGCATGACTACACCTTC
CDR3aa: CASSLAGGRATHDYTF

d_gene: TRBD2
v_gene: TRBV5-6
abundance: NA
j_gene: TRBJ2-1
CDR3nt: TGTGCCAGCGCCGGGCCTAGCTGCGGGGGGAGCGATGAGCAGTTCTTC
CDR3aa: CASAGPSCGGSDEQFF

d_gene: TRBD2
v_gene: TRBV2
abundance: NA
j_gene: TRBJ2-1
CDR3nt: TGTGCCAGCAGGGGGGGGGGTCTAGGTAAGGAGCAGTTTTTC
CDR3aa: CASRGGGLGKEQFF

d_gene: NA
v_gene: TRBV7-9
abundance: NA
j_gene: TRBJ2-5
CDR3nt: TGTGCCAGCAGGGTAGTCGGGACCGAGTACTTC
CDR3aa: CASRVVGTEYF

d_gene: NA
v_gene: TRBV2
abundance: NA
j_gene: TRBJ2-6
CDR3nt: TGTGCCAGCAGTGAAGAGGGGGTTGGGGCCAACGTCCTGACTTTC
CDR3aa: CASSEEGVGANVLTF

d_gene: TRBD2
v_gene: TRBV5-5
abundance: NA
j_gene: TRBJ2-7
CDR3nt: TGTGCCAGCAGCGAGCGGGAGGCCCTACTCTACGAGCAGTACTTC
CDR3aa: CASSEREALLYEQYF

d_gene: NA
v_gene: TRBV7-2
abundance: NA
j_gene: TRBJ2-3
CDR3nt: TGTGCCAGCAGCTTAGATCTGACAGCCAACACGCAAGATTTT
CDR3aa: CASSLDLTANTQDF

d_gene: NA
v_gene: TRBV12-3/TRBV12-4
abundance: once
j_gene: TRBJ2-1
CDR3nt: TGTGCAGGCCGTGTAATAGTGAATGAGCAGTTCTTC
CDR3aa: CAGRVIVNEQFF

d_gene: NA
v_gene: TRBV10-2
abundance: NA
j_gene: TRBJ2-3
CDR3nt: TGCGGTATCAGTGGGGACGGGGGCACAGATACGCAGTATTTT
CDR3aa: CGISGDGGTDTQYF

d_gene: NA
v_gene: TRBV24-1
abundance: NA
j_gene: TRBJ1-6
CDR3nt: TGTGCCACCAGTGATTCGACAGAGCCGGGAGGGTCACCCCTCCACTTT
CDR3aa: CATSDSTEPGGSPLHF

d_gene: NA
v_gene: TRBV11-3
abundance: NA
j_gene: TRBJ2-5
CDR3nt: TGTGCCAGCAGCTTAGCGACAGGTCCGGGAGAGACCCAGTACTTC
CDR3aa: CASSLATGPGETQYF

d_gene: TRBD1
v_gene: TRBV19
abundance: NA
j_gene: TRBJ1-5
CDR3nt: TGTGCCAGTAGGCCCGGGACAGTCGATCAGCCCCAGCATTTT
CDR3aa: CASRPGTVDQPQHF

d_gene: NA
v_gene: TRBV6-1
abundance: NA
j_gene: TRBJ1-6
CDR3nt: TGTGCCAGCAGGTCCGGGGGGTCATTTAATTCATCCCTCCACTTT
CDR3aa: CASRSGGSFNSSLHF

d_gene: NA
v_gene: TRBV24-1
abundance: NA
j_gene: TRBJ2-3
CDR3nt: TGTGCCAGCAGTGACTGGGGCGGGTCAGATACGCAGTATTTT
CDR3aa: CASSDWGGSDTQYF

d_gene: NA
v_gene: TRBV5-1
abundance: NA
j_gene: TRBJ2-7
CDR3nt: TGCGCCAGCAGCTTGGGGGCAGGGGTGTACGAGCAGTACTTC
CDR3aa: CASSLGAGVYEQYF

d_gene: NA
v_gene: TRBV19
abundance: few
j_gene: TRBJ2-7
CDR3nt: TGTGCCAGTAGTATAGATCCGGGTTGGGAGCAGTACTTC
CDR3aa: CASSIDPGWEQYF

d_gene: TRBD2
v_gene: TRBV7-9
abundance: few
j_gene: TRBJ2-5
CDR3nt: TGTGCCAGCAGCCCCGGGAGGGATGAGACCCAGTACTTC
CDR3aa: CASSPGRDETQYF

d_gene: TRBD2
v_gene: TRBV7-2
abundance: NA
j_gene: TRBJ2-5
CDR3nt: TGTGCCAGCAGTACTAGCGGCACTGGGGTAGAGCACCGAAGCTTC
CDR3aa: CASSTSGTGVEHRSF

d_gene: NA
v_gene: TRBV7-2
abundance: NA
j_gene: TRBJ2-1
CDR3nt: TGTGCTAGCAGCTTAACAGGTGGCACGGAAGCGTACCATTTCTTC
CDR3aa: CASSLTGGTEAYHFF

d_gene: TRBD1
v_gene: TRBV7-8
abundance: once
j_gene: TRBJ2-3
CDR3nt: TGTGCCAGCAGCTTTGATCGAGGTGGGACAGCGCATTCTTTT
CDR3aa: CASSFDRGGTAHSF

d_gene: NA
v_gene: TRBV9
abundance: NA
j_gene: TRBJ2-5
CDR3nt: TGCGCCAGCAGCAGGGGGGCCCGCCAGGGAGGAAAGTACTTC
CDR3aa: CASSRGARQGGKYF

d_gene: NA
v_gene: TRBV5-1
abundance: NA
j_gene: TRBJ2-3
CDR3nt: TGCGCCAGCAGCTTGCGTTCGGACCCCGATACGCAGTATTTT
CDR3aa: CASSLRSDPDTQYF

d_gene: NA
v_gene: TRBV2
abundance: few
j_gene: TRBJ2-3
CDR3nt: TGTGCCAGCAGTGATAATCTTCCAGGGTCAGATACGCAGTATTTT
CDR3aa: CASSDNLPGSDTQYF

d_gene: NA
v_gene: TRBV5-1
abundance: NA
j_gene: TRBJ2-3
CDR3nt: TGCGCCAGCGGGCACGGCGGCACAGAGACGCAGTATTTT
CDR3aa: CASGHGGTETQYF

d_gene: NA
v_gene: TRBV7-8
abundance: NA
j_gene: TRBJ1-1
CDR3nt: TGTGCCAGCAGCTTAGCGCTAGGAGCCAACACTGAGTATTTCTTT
CDR3aa: CASSLALGANTEYFF

d_gene: NA
v_gene: TRBV20-1
abundance: NA
j_gene: TRBJ2-5
CDR3nt: TGCAGTGCCCCCGTGGGCTTAATAGAGACCCAGTACTTC
CDR3aa: CSAPVGLIETQYF

d_gene: NA
v_gene: TRBV10-3
abundance: medium-sized
j_gene: TRBJ2-1
CDR3nt: TGTGCCATCACCGCAGGGCACAATGAGCAGTTCTTC
CDR3aa: CAITAGHNEQFF

d_gene: TRBD1
v_gene: TRBV7-9
abundance: NA
j_gene: TRBJ2-1
CDR3nt: TGTGCCAGCAGTCTAACAGGGGGATCTTCTAAGCAGTTGTTCTTC
CDR3aa: CASSLTGGSSKQLFF

d_gene: TRBD1
v_gene: TRBV7-9
abundance: NA
j_gene: TRBJ1-6
CDR3nt: TGCGCCAGCAGCTCGACAGGGGGGAATTGGCCCCTCCACTTT
CDR3aa: CASSSTGGNWPLHF

d_gene: NA
v_gene: TRBV5-4
abundance: NA
j_gene: TRBJ1-1
CDR3nt: TGTGCCAGCAGCCATACTAGCGTTACGGACACTGAAGCTTTCTTT
CDR3aa: CASSHTSVTDTEAFF

d_gene: NA
v_gene: TRBV12-3/TRBV12-4
abundance: once
j_gene: TRBJ2-2
CDR3nt: TGTGCCAGCAGCCAAAGGGAGGAGAACACCGGGGAGCTGTTTTTT
CDR3aa: CASSQREENTGELFF

d_gene: TRBD2
v_gene: TRBV5-6
abundance: few
j_gene: TRBJ2-5
CDR3nt: TGTGCCAGCAGCCTAGCGGGGGGGAGAAAGACCCAGTACTTC
CDR3aa: CASSLAGGRKTQYF

d_gene: TRBD1
v_gene: TRBV9
abundance: NA
j_gene: TRBJ2-1
CDR3nt: TGTGCCAGCAGTGTAGGGACAGGGTGGTCCTATAATGAGCAGTTCTTC
CDR3aa: CASSVGTGWSYNEQFF

d_gene: NA
v_gene: TRBV7-8
abundance: NA
j_gene: TRBJ1-6
CDR3nt: TGTGCCAGCAGCTTAGCGGGAGGCCGCGATAAGCAGCCTCTCCACTTT
CDR3aa: CASSLAGGRDKQPLHF

d_gene: TRBD2
v_gene: TRBV7-8
abundance: NA
j_gene: TRBJ2-1
CDR3nt: TGTGCCAGCAGCTTAACGAAGCGGGGGTATTACCAGTATCAGTTCTTC
CDR3aa: CASSLTKRGYYQYQFF

d_gene: NA
v_gene: TRBV7-2
abundance: NA
j_gene: TRBJ1-2
CDR3nt: TGCGCCAGCAGCTCAGGCCTGGCAGGTGGCGACACCTTC
CDR3aa: CASSSGLAGGDTF

d_gene: NA
v_gene: TRBV5-8
abundance: NA
j_gene: TRBJ2-1
CDR3nt: TGTGCCAGCAGCTTAGCGGTAGGGGGTGGACAGTTCTTC
CDR3aa: CASSLAVGGGQFF

d_gene: NA
v_gene: TRBV7-9
abundance: NA
j_gene: TRBJ1-2
CDR3nt: TGTGCCAGCAGCTTAGATGCGGTTTTCGGCTACACCTTC
CDR3aa: CASSLDAVFGYTF

d_gene: NA
v_gene: TRBV5-8
abundance: NA
j_gene: TRBJ1-5
CDR3nt: TGTGCCAGCAGCGAGACTAATAGCAATCAGCCCCAGCATTTT
CDR3aa: CASSETNSNQPQHF